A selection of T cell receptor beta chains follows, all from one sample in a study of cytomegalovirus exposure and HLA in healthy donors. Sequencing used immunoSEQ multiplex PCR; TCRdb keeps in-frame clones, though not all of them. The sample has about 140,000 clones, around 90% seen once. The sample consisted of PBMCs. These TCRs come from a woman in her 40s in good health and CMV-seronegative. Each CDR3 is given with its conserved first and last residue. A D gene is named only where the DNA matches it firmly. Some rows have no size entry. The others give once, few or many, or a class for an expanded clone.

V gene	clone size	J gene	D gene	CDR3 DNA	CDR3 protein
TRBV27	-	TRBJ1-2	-	TGTGCCAGCAGTCCCCGGGGTGGGGCTAACTATGGCTACACCTTC	CASSPRGGANYGYTF
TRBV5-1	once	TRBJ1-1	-	TGCGCCAGCAGCGGGCCGAGTACCACTGAAGCTTTCTTT	CASSGPSTTEAFF
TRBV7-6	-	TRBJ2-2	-	TGTGCCAGCAGCCCCCTTTGGAACACCGGGGAGCTGTTTTTT	CASSPLWNTGELFF
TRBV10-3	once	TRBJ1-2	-	TGTGCCATCAGTGAGTCGATGGTACAGGACTATGGCTACACCTTC	CAISESMVQDYGYTF
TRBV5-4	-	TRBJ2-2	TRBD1	TGTGCCAGCAGTCGCCTGACAGGGGCGAACACCGGGGAGCTGTTTTTT	CASSRLTGANTGELFF
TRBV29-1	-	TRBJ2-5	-	TGCAGCGTTGTTGTAACCGGACTCAGGAAGGAGACCCAGTACTTC	CSVVVTGLRKETQYF
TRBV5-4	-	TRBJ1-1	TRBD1	TGTGCCAGCAGCGGGACAGGTCTTAACACTGAAGCTTTCTTT	CASSGTGLNTEAFF
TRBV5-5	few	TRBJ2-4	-	TGTGCCAGCAGCCGGGACTTACTAGCCAAAAACATTCAGTACTTC	CASSRDLLAKNIQYF
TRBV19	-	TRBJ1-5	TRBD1	TGTGCCAGTTCCGCTCTGGGACAGGGGCATCAGCCCCAGCATTTT	CASSALGQGHQPQHF
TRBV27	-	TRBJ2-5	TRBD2	TGTGCCAGCAGAAAACTAGCGGGAGGACGAGAGACCCAGTACTTC	CASRKLAGGRETQYF
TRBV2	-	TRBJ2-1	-	TGTGCCAGCAGTGTTCGGGGATACAATGAGCAGTTCTTC	CASSVRGYNEQFF